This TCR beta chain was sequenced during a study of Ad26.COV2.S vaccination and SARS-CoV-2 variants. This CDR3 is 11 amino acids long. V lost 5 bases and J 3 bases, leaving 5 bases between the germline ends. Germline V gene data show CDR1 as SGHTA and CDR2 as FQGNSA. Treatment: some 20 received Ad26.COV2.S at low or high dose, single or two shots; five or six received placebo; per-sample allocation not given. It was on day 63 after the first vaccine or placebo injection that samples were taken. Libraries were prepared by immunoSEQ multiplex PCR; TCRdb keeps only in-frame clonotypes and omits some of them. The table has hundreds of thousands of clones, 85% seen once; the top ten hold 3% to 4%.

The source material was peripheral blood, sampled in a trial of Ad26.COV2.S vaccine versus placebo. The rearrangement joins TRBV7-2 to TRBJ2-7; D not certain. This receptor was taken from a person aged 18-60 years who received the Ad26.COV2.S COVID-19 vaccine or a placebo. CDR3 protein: CASSRNYEQYF. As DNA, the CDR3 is TGTGCCAGCAGCCGAAACTACGAGCAGTACTTC.